This entry lists 30 T cell receptor beta chains sequenced from one sample in a study of T cells in Graves' hyperthyroidism and ophthalmopathy. Amplified TCR beta CDR3 regions came from RNA transcripts. TCR CDR3 regions were first amplified by RT-PCR with HTBI primers. TCRdb analysed the multiplex PCR reads with MiXCR anew, one entry per CDR3 protein. The sample contains some 360,000 distinct CDR3 sequences, 15% to 20% of which appear only once. The specimen was blood. The receptors derive from a middle-aged woman with Graves' ophthalmopathy.

This clonotype was found many times. This chain joins TRBV11-3 and TRBJ1-1; D unresolved. The V end lost 1 base, the J end lost 0 bases, and 18 bases lay between the germline ends. Germline V gene sequence: CDR1 SGHNT, CDR2 YENEEA. The CDR3 is 18 amino acids. The CDR3 protein is CASSLVGSVLIMNTEAFF. The CDR3, as DNA: TGTGCCAGCAGCTTAGTCGGGTCAGTTCTAATTATGAACACTGAAGCTTTCTTT.

V is TRBV14 and J is TRBJ1-2; D ambiguous. The CDR3 is made up of 15 amino acids. With 0 bases removed from V and 2 bases from J, the gap between germline ends came to 10 bases. Germline CDR1 is SGHDN and CDR2 is FVKESK. CDR3 sequence: CASSQEGRLNYGYTF. CDR3 sequence (DNA): TGTGCCAGCAGCCAAGAGGGGAGACTGAACTATGGCTACACCTTC.

This clonotype was detected many times. Written as DNA, the CDR3 is TGTGCCAGCAGTGGAGGGCCTCTCTACGAGCAGTACTTC. Its translation is CASSGGPLYEQYF. This rearrangement joins TRBV27 to TRBJ2-7; tentatively, D is TRBD2 (6 bases). The V and J ends lost 5 bases and 3 bases respectively, with 11 bases between them. The CDR3 consists of 13 residues. The V gene's germline CDR1 is MNHEY and CDR2 SMNVEV (reference sequence).

The chain joins TRBV15 to TRBJ1-1, with D hard to call. Germline V gene sequence: CDR1 LNHNV, CDR2 YYDKDF (reference sequence). V was shortened by 3 bases and J by 10 bases, with 15 bases between the two germline ends. The CDR3 has 13 residues. For the CDR3, the DNA is TGTGCCACCAGCAGTCCGGGCCCCCGGGGAGCTTTCTTT. Translating it yields CATSSPGPRGAFF.

This clonotype was counted ten times or more. V is TRBV20-1 and J is TRBJ2-5, with 8 bases fitting TRBD2. The CDR3 is 15 residues long. Germline V gene lookup returns CDR1 DFQATT and CDR2 SNEGSKA (reference sequence). Trimming at V came to 0 bases and at J to 5 bases, leaving 8 bases not matched to a gene. The CDR3 DNA sequence: TGCAGTGCTAGAGATCCCTACGGGAGGGACGAGACCCAGTACTTC. It yields the protein CSARDPYGRDETQYF.

This clonotype was observed many times. The V and J genes are TRBV6-5 and TRBJ2-7; D is undetermined. Germline CDR1 MNHEY, CDR2 SVGAGI. This CDR3 has 13 residues. Trimming pared 0 bases from V and 6 bases from J, leaving 9 bases between. CDR3 sequence reads: CASSYSITGEQYF. For the CDR3, the DNA is TGTGCCAGCAGTTACTCGATCACGGGCGAGCAGTACTTC.

This clonotype was counted at least ten times. The V gene is TRBV7-9, the J gene TRBJ1-2, with a weak D call TRBD1 (5 bases). This CDR3 has 13 amino acids. The germline CDR1 and CDR2 sequences are SEHNR and FQNEAQ (reference sequence). V lost 5 bases to trimming and J lost 5 bases, with 12 bases between them. CDR3 sequence reads: CASSPDWGYGYTF. The CDR3 DNA reads as TGTGCCAGCAGCCCGGACTGGGGGTATGGCTACACCTTC.

At least ten counts were recorded for this clonotype. The rearrangement uses TRBV4-3 and TRBJ2-7; 9 nucleotides match TRBD1. V lost 3 bases, J lost 6 bases, and 15 bases stayed unmatched. The CDR3 contains 17 residues. CDR1 LGHNA and CDR2 YSLEER come from the germline V gene. CDR3 residues: CASSHLLPGTGFGEQYF. The DNA for the CDR3 is TGCGCCAGCAGCCATCTTCTTCCCGGGACAGGGTTCGGCGAGCAGTACTTC.

This clonotype was observed at least ten times. J is TRBJ1-1 and V is TRBV29-1; D call uncertain. In germline, CDR1 is SQVTM, CDR2 ANQGSEA. This CDR3 is built from 11 residues. V was cut by 4 bases and J by 1 base, with 4 bases left in between. CDR3 in DNA: TGCAGCGTTGTAGGGAACACTGAAGCTTTCTTT. The encoded protein is CSVVGNTEAFF.

In its sample, this clonotype was seen many times. The rearrangement joins TRBV20-1 to TRBJ2-5, with a possible D match to TRBD2 (5 bases). This CDR3 has 13 residues. Per germline, CDR1 DFQATT and CDR2 SNEGSKA (reference sequence). Trimming removed 7 bases from V and 0 bases from J, with 12 bases in between. The CDR3 sequence: CSVESGDQETQYF. The CDR3 DNA reads TGCAGTGTGGAAAGCGGAGACCAAGAGACCCAGTACTTC.

This clonotype was picked up a small number of times. The V call is TRBV14, the J call TRBJ2-7; D is unclear. V dropped 0 bases and J dropped 5 bases, with 14 bases sitting between them. Germline V gene sequence: CDR1 SGHDN, CDR2 FVKESK. The CDR3 is 15 residues long. The CDR3 loop reads CASSQDRSRRNEQYF. The CDR3 bases are TGTGCCAGCAGCCAAGACAGGAGCCGACGGAACGAGCAGTACTTC.

This clonotype was picked up many times. The V gene is TRBV6-1, the J gene TRBJ1-5; tentative D call: TRBD1 (5 bases). Per the germline V gene, CDR1 is MNHNS and CDR2 is SASEGT. The CDR3 sequence is 14 residues long. The V and J ends lost 4 bases and 3 bases respectively, with 10 bases between them. As DNA, the CDR3 is TGTGCCAGCAGTGGACAGTTTAACAATCAGCCCCAGCATTTT. Amino acid sequence: CASSGQFNNQPQHF.

This clonotype occurred many times. This chain joins TRBV28 and TRBJ2-7; unclear D gene. Germline V lookup: CDR1 MDHEN, CDR2 SYDVKM. V was trimmed by 7 bases and J by 3 bases, leaving 10 bases between them. The CDR3 has 12 residues. CDR3 protein: CASKSGVYEQYF. CDR3 coding DNA: TGTGCCAGCAAGTCCGGAGTCTACGAGCAGTACTTC.

Many counts were recorded for this clonotype. This chain connects TRBV19 to TRBJ1-1, with 11 nucleotides matching TRBD1. CDR3 length: 15 amino acids. Per the germline V gene, CDR1 is LNHDA and CDR2 is SQIVND (reference sequence). Losses at the gene ends were 3 bases for V and 6 bases for J; bases not matched to a gene: 6. CDR3 nucleotide sequence: TGTGCCAGTAGTATCTACGGACAGGGGGCAGCTGAAGCTTTCTTT. Protein product: CASSIYGQGAAEAFF.

This clonotype was seen many times. CDR3 bases: TGTGCCTGGGCAATCGGACAGGTTGGAAACACCATATATTTT. It specifies CAWAIGQVGNTIYF. This sequence joins TRBV30 and TRBJ1-3, with 7 bases lining up with TRBD1. The J segment lost 3 bases and the V segment lost 5 bases, leaving 7 bases of the junction unmatched. The germline V gene has CDR1 GTSNPN and CDR2 SVGIG (reference sequence). The CDR3 has 14 amino acids.

About this clonotype: With a much larger clone just one base away, this may be a read error. V is TRBV12-3 or TRBV12-4 and J is TRBJ2-6; 8 bases are a match to TRBD1. The CDR3 extends over 18 amino acids. CDR3 loop: CASSSSGTGSSRANALTF. The DNA of the CDR3 is TGTGCCAGCAGCTCCTCCGGGACAGGCAGCTCTCGGGCCAACGCCCTGACTTTC.

The V gene is TRBV3-1, the J gene TRBJ1-2; D gene ambiguous. Germline values: CDR1 LGHDT, CDR2 YNNKEL (reference sequence). The CDR3 is 12 residues long. V was cut by 1 base and J by 7 bases, with 7 bases left in between. CDR3 nucleotide sequence: TGTGCCAGCAGCCAAGCGACGGGTGGCTACACCTTC. Its translation: CASSQATGGYTF.

This clonotype was observed at least ten times. V is TRBV5-1 and J is TRBJ1-5; D ambiguous. Trimming took 4 bases from V and 3 from J, leaving 11 bases between them. This CDR3 contains 14 residues. Germline-derived CDR1 and CDR2 are SGHRS and YFSETQ. CDR3 in DNA: TGCGCCAGCAGCGTGGACTCTATCAATCAGCCCCAGCATTTT. Amino acid sequence: CASSVDSINQPQHF.

This clonotype was seen at least ten times. V and J are TRBV11-2 and TRBJ1-2, with TRBD1 as a possible D gene (5 bases). Germline V gene data show CDR1 as SGHAT and CDR2 as FQNNGV. The CDR3 spans 16 residues. Trimming cost V 0 bases and J 0 bases, with 11 bases left between them. CDR3 nucleotides: TGTGCCAGCAGCTTAGAGACAGCCCTTGCTAACTATGGCTACACCTTC. Protein product: CASSLETALANYGYTF.

This clonotype appeared many times. The V gene is TRBV6-2 or TRBV6-3, the J gene TRBJ1-5; D gene uncertain. This CDR3 is 18 amino acids long. Germline lookup yields CDR1 MNHEY and CDR2 SVGEGT. V was cut by 4 bases and J by 6 bases, with 25 bases left in between. CDR3 loop: CASSSQRPGPSLGQPQHF. The CDR3 region has the DNA TGTGCCAGCAGTTCCCAAAGACCCGGACCCTCGCTGGGTCAGCCCCAGCATTTT.

This clonotype was observed at least ten times. This chain connects TRBV28 to TRBJ1-2; TRBD1 aligns across 9 bases. V trimming: 6 bases; J trimming: 7 bases; junction bases outside the gene matches: 12. Germline lookup yields CDR1 MDHEN and CDR2 SYDVKM. There are 15 residues in the CDR3. The CDR3 DNA reads as TGTGCCAGCAGGACAGGGGGGGATCCGTTCAGTGGCTACACCTTC. Protein sequence: CASRTGGDPFSGYTF.

This clonotype was recorded at least ten times. The genes are TRBV2 and TRBJ2-7; no definite D call. V gave up 6 bases and J gave up 5 bases, with 8 bases separating them. From germline, CDR1 is SNHLY and CDR2 FYNNEI. There are 11 residues in the CDR3. The CDR3 region is CASSSWDEQYF. The CDR3 bases are TGTGCCAGCAGCTCCTGGGACGAGCAGTACTTC. Full variable domain (remainder filled in from reference TRBV2 and TRBJ2-7): EPEVTQTPSHQVTQMGQEVILRCVPISNHLYFYWYRQILGQKVEFLVSFYNNEISEKSEIFDDQFSVERPDGSNFTLKIRSTKLEDSAMYFCASSSWDEQYFGPGTRLTVT.

This clonotype was counted many times. The rearrangement links TRBV20-1 to TRBJ2-2, with 7 bases identical to TRBD1. J gave up 4 bases and V 6 bases, and 8 bases lay outside the gene matches. The germline gives CDR1 DFQATT, CDR2 SNEGSKA (reference sequence). This CDR3 contains 14 residues. The CDR3 spells CSARNRGITGELFF. In nucleotides, the CDR3 is TGCAGTGCCAGAAACAGGGGAATCACCGGGGAGCTGTTTTTT.

On this clonotype: Germline is not matched at one junction end, which may reflect a read error. The rearrangement uses TRBV6-1 and TRBJ1-2; unclear D gene. In germline, CDR1 is MNHNS, CDR2 SASEGT. The CDR3 length is 12 residues. In DNA form, the CDR3 reads TGTGCCAGCACTGAATTGGGCTATGGCTACATCTTC. Translated, it gives CASTELGYGYIF.

This clonotype was observed many times. The J gene is TRBJ1-5, the V gene TRBV10-1; TRBD1 is a possible D gene (5 bases). Germline lookup yields CDR1 WNHNN and CDR2 SYGVQD (reference sequence). The V and J ends lost 0 bases and 8 bases respectively, with 11 bases between them. The CDR3 runs to 14 residues. The CDR3 DNA is TGCGCCAGCAGTGAGTCGGGGGATCAGGAGCCCCAGCATTTT. Residues: CASSESGDQEPQHF.

The rearrangement joins TRBV15 to TRBJ2-7, with D perhaps TRBD1 (6 bases). Germline CDR1 reads LNHNV; CDR2 reads YYDKDF (reference sequence). V lost 3 bases and J 3 bases, leaving 12 bases between the germline ends. CDR3 length: 14 amino acids. The CDR3 spells CATSRRDIHYEQYF. The CDR3 DNA reads as TGTGCCACCAGCAGGAGGGACATTCACTACGAGCAGTACTTC.

V and J are TRBV12-3 or TRBV12-4 and TRBJ1-5, with D unclear. Between the trimmed V and J ends, which lost 2 bases and 0 bases, there was a span of 5 bases. CDR3 size: 14 residues. The CDR3 coding sequence is TGTGCCAGCAGTTTAATATTTAGCAATCAGCCCCAGCATTTT. Translating it yields CASSLIFSNQPQHF.

This clonotype was observed many times. The chain links TRBV11-1 to TRBJ2-4, with 11 nucleotides matching TRBD2. The CDR3 runs 15 residues. In germline, CDR1 is SGHAT, CDR2 FQDESV (reference sequence). The J segment lost 7 bases and the V segment lost 4 bases, leaving 6 bases of the junction unmatched. The CDR3 DNA reads TGTGCCAGCAGCTCGGGACTAGCGGTGGATAACATTCAGTACTTC. This gives the protein CASSSGLAVDNIQYF.

Turning to this clonotype: A read error is possible here, since a much larger clone lies one base away. The chain has TRBV5-1 and TRBJ2-7; no clear D. The CDR3 is made up of 14 amino acids. The V gene's germline CDR1 is SGHRS and CDR2 YFSETQ. The V end lost 6 bases, the J end lost 2 bases, and 15 bases lay between the germline ends. CDR3 nucleotide sequence: TGCGCCAGCAAAAATTCTCCAATCACCTACGAGCAGTACTTC. This sequence encodes CASKNSPITYEQYF.

This clonotype was seen repeatedly, ten times or more. The genes are TRBV6-1 and TRBJ2-2; a weak D match, TRBD1 (6 bases). The ends were cut back, 8 bases at V and 3 bases at J, with 10 bases in the middle. CDR1 is MNHNS, CDR2 SASEGT, per germline. The CDR3 covers 13 residues. The DNA for the CDR3 is TGTGCCAGCGCTCGACAGGACACCGGGGAGCTGTTTTTT. Translated: CASARQDTGELFF.